A single sample gave rise to the 22 T cell receptor beta chains below, sequenced in a study of beta chain features in type 1 diabetes. As every portion of the isolated RNA was reverse transcribed, the sequencing read expressed TCRB transcripts. The method was immunoSEQ multiplex PCR; TCRdb's version includes in-frame clones alone and lacks a portion of them. The sample yields 500,000 to 700,000 clones, about 16% seen once. Sequenced sample: naive CD4+ T cells from blood. The origin of the receptors is a man aged 18 to 30 in good health.

There are a few counts of this clone. The chain is built from TRBV29-1 and TRBJ2-7; the D gene is possibly TRBD1 (6 bases). CDR3 length: 12 residues. Trimming stripped 4 bases from V and 2 bases from J, with 9 bases between. Germline-derived CDR1 and CDR2 are SQVTM and ANQGSEA. CDR3 sequence reads: CSVGQVPYEQYF. In DNA, the CDR3 is TGCAGCGTTGGACAGGTGCCCTACGAGCAGTACTTC.

This clone appeared a few times. The sample has other DNA sequences that encode this CDR3 too. The rearrangement uses TRBV28 and TRBJ1-1; D gene uncertain. The V gene lost 8 bases and the J gene lost 1 base, with 5 bases spanning the gap. The CDR3 is 11 residues long. Per germline, CDR1 MDHEN and CDR2 SYDVKM. The CDR3 protein is CASRRNTEAFF. The CDR3 coding sequence is TGTGCCAGCCGGAGGAACACTGAAGCTTTCTTT.

The V gene is TRBV6-5, the J gene TRBJ1-5, with D possibly TRBD1 on 5 matching bases. This CDR3 region has 15 residues. Between the trimmed V and J ends, which lost 5 bases and 6 bases, there was a span of 17 bases. Germline CDR1 and CDR2: MNHEY and SVGAGI. This CDR3 reads CASSPSRDGFQPQHF. DNA for the CDR3: TGTGCCAGCAGTCCCTCCCGGGACGGGTTTCAGCCCCAGCATTTT.

The table lists this clone with a few counts. V and J are TRBV4-2 and TRBJ2-3; no definite D call. The germline V and J ends were trimmed by 0 bases and 8 bases, with 15 bases remaining between them. This CDR3 comprises 15 residues. The germline V gene has CDR1 LGHNA and CDR2 YNFKEQ. CDR3 protein: CASSQDRSWGSTQYF. CDR3 DNA: TGTGCCAGCAGCCAAGATCGATCTTGGGGTAGTACGCAGTATTTT.

V is TRBV6-5 and J is TRBJ2-1; D is perhaps TRBD1 (6 bases). V was cut by 6 bases and J by 7 bases, with 10 bases left in between. Germline V CDR1 and CDR2: MNHEY, SVGAGI. The CDR3 runs 12 residues. CDR3 residues: CASRQDRNEQFF. The DNA of the CDR3 is TGTGCCAGCAGGCAAGACAGGAATGAGCAGTTCTTC.

The J gene is TRBJ2-3, the V gene TRBV29-1, with 8 bases that match TRBD1. From germline, CDR1 is SQVTM and CDR2 ANQGSEA. The CDR3 has 15 residues. V lost 3 bases, J lost 2 bases, and 7 bases stayed unmatched. For the CDR3, the DNA is TGCAGCGTTGATTGGTGGACAGGGCCCACAGATACGCAGTATTTT. Amino acid sequence: CSVDWWTGPTDTQYF.

This clone was picked up a small number of times. The chain employs TRBV13 and TRBJ1-1, with TRBD1 matching 9 bases. Germline values: CDR1 PRHDT, CDR2 FYEKMQ (reference sequence). This CDR3 region has 12 residues. With 8 bases clipped from V and 10 bases from J, the junction kept 8 bases outside the gene matches. This CDR3 reads CASRGAGQGAFF. CDR3 in DNA: TGTGCCAGCCGGGGTGCGGGACAGGGAGCTTTCTTT.

V is TRBV18 and J is TRBJ1-1, with 10 bases identical to TRBD1. This CDR3 region has 15 residues. With 2 bases clipped from V and 4 bases from J, the junction kept 4 bases outside the gene matches. Germline V CDR1 and CDR2: KGHSH, LQKENI. Here the CDR3 DNA reads TGTGCCAGCTCACCAAGGACAGGGGGAATCACTGAAGCTTTCTTT. Its translation is CASSPRTGGITEAFF.

This clone has more than one count but fewer than ten. The chain has TRBV7-2 and TRBJ1-1, with TRBD1 identical over 9 bases. The V segment lost 5 bases and the J segment 11 bases; nucleotides outside the gene matches: 9. CDR1 and CDR2 from the germline V gene are SGHTA and FQGNSA. CDR3 length equals 13 residues. CDR3 sequence reads: CASSPGQGLGAFF. The CDR3 region has the DNA TGTGCCAGCAGCCCCGGACAGGGGTTAGGGGCTTTCTTT.

This clone was seen more than once but under ten times. V is TRBV6-4 and J is TRBJ2-1, with 8 bases fitting TRBD2. Trimming took 0 bases from V and 2 from J; bases not matched to a gene: 3. The CDR3 length is 16 residues. The germline V gene encodes CDR1 MRHNA and CDR2 SNTAGT. The CDR3 reads CASSDSGAGAYNEQFF. The CDR3 DNA reads as TGTGCCAGCAGTGACTCTGGAGCGGGAGCCTACAATGAGCAGTTCTTC.

The chain uses TRBV10-3 and TRBJ1-1; D uncertain. Germline V lookup: CDR1 ENHRY, CDR2 SYGVKD. V was trimmed by 0 bases and J by 2 bases, leaving 13 bases between them. CDR3 length: 16 residues. CDR3 region: CAISESPGRANTEAFF. CDR3 nucleotides: TGTGCCATCAGTGAGTCCCCCGGGAGGGCTAACACTGAAGCTTTCTTT.

The CDR3 here is CASSRGQGWETGELFF. Written as DNA, the CDR3 is TGTGCCAGCAGCCGTGGACAGGGCTGGGAGACCGGGGAGCTGTTTTTT. This rearrangement joins TRBV28 to TRBJ2-2; 8 bases are a match to TRBD1. Germline CDR1 is MDHEN and CDR2 is SYDVKM. The CDR3 has 16 amino acids. V was clipped by 6 bases and J by 5 bases; unmatched bases: 11.

This clone was seen a handful of times. This chain connects TRBV10-3 to TRBJ1-1; D gene ambiguous. The CDR3 sequence is 12 residues long. Trimming took 3 bases from V and 6 from J, leaving 8 bases between them. Looked up from germline, CDR1 is ENHRY and CDR2 is SYGVKD. In DNA, the CDR3 is TGTGCCATCAGTGATCGTAGGCCTGAAGCTTTCTTT. Amino acids: CAISDRRPEAFF.

This clone turned up a few times. The V call is TRBV7-2, the J call TRBJ1-1; D is unclear. V was cut by 1 base and J by 1 base, with 4 bases left in between. CDR1 and CDR2 from the germline V gene are SGHTA and FQGNSA. The CDR3 is made up of 13 amino acids. The CDR3 protein is CASSLVRNTEAFF. The CDR3, as DNA: TGTGCCAGCAGCTTAGTCAGGAACACTGAAGCTTTCTTT.

This chain joins TRBV7-9 and TRBJ1-6, with TRBD1 matching 7 bases. Looked up from germline, CDR1 is SEHNR and CDR2 is FQNEAQ (reference sequence). This CDR3 comprises 14 residues. V was clipped by 5 bases and J by 6 bases; unmatched bases: 4. CDR3: CASSGDRPNSPLHF. The CDR3 DNA reads as TGTGCCAGCAGCGGGGACAGACCTAATTCACCCCTCCACTTT.

This rearrangement joins TRBV5-1 to TRBJ2-1, with 9 bases lining up with TRBD2. Looked up from germline, CDR1 is SGHRS and CDR2 is YFSETQ. The CDR3 length is 16 residues. V was pared by 4 bases and J by 4 bases, with 9 bases of the junction left unmatched. The CDR3 here is CASSPSPSGTYNEQFF. The CDR3 region has the DNA TGCGCCAGCAGCCCGAGCCCTAGCGGGACGTACAATGAGCAGTTCTTC.

This clone occurred a few times. The V gene is TRBV29-1, the J gene TRBJ2-2; TRBD1 matches at 7 bases. The CDR3 is 13 amino acids. From germline, CDR1 is SQVTM and CDR2 ANQGSEA. Germline trimming cut 6 bases from V and 5 bases from J; bases unmatched to any gene: 6. The chain's CDR3 is CSVRQGRTGELFF. DNA for the CDR3: TGCAGCGTAAGACAGGGAAGAACCGGGGAGCTGTTTTTT.

This rearrangement joins TRBV29-1 to TRBJ2-4; TRBD1 aligns across 9 bases. The CDR3 is 13 amino acids. The germline V gene encodes CDR1 SQVTM and CDR2 ANQGSEA. The J segment lost 8 bases and the V segment lost 7 bases, leaving 9 bases of the junction unmatched. Here the CDR3 DNA reads TGCAGCGCCGAAGGACAGGGGACAGACATTCAGTACTTC. Protein sequence: CSAEGQGTDIQYF. Using reference TRBV29-1 and TRBJ2-4 for the parts outside the CDR3, the full variable domain is SAVISQKPSRDICQRGTSLTIQCQVDSQVTMMFWYRQQPGQSLTLIATANQGSEATYESGFVIDKFPISRPNLTFSTLTVSNMSPEDSSIYLCSAEGQGTDIQYFGAGTRLSVL.

CDR3 DNA sequence: TGTGCCAGCAGCGGATGGGCGGGACAGGGCACAGATACGCAGTATTTT. Protein sequence: CASSGWAGQGTDTQYF. The rearrangement uses TRBV14 and TRBJ2-3; 8 bases line up with TRBD1. CDR3 length equals 16 residues. Germline V lookup: CDR1 SGHDN, CDR2 FVKESK. Unmatched junction bases numbered 8, after V lost 5 bases and J lost 1 base. Full variable domain (rest looked up from reference TRBV14 and TRBJ2-3): EAGVTQFPSHSVIEKGQTVTLRCDPISGHDNLYWYRRVMGKEIKFLLHFVKESKQDESGMPNNRFLAERTGGTYSTLKVQPAELEDSGVYFCASSGWAGQGTDTQYFGPGTRLTVL.

In this sample, this clone turned up many times. The V call is TRBV10-3, the J call TRBJ2-4; maybe TRBD1 (5 bases). The germline gives CDR1 ENHRY, CDR2 SYGVKD. CDR3 length: 13 residues. Trimming pared 2 bases from V and 13 bases from J, leaving 15 bases between. The chain's CDR3 is CAISEPKGSLQYF. The DNA of the CDR3 is TGTGCCATCAGTGAGCCCAAGGGGTCGCTCCAGTACTTC.

This clone turned up a few times. This chain uses TRBV7-2 with TRBJ2-2; D call uncertain. Germline V gene data show CDR1 as SGHTA and CDR2 as FQGNSA. The CDR3 is made up of 14 amino acids. Trimming took 1 base from V and 2 from J, leaving 5 bases between them. As DNA, the CDR3 is TGTGCCAGCAGCTTAGTGGATAACACCGGGGAGCTGTTTTTT. It codes for CASSLVDNTGELFF.

The rearrangement uses TRBV5-1 and TRBJ2-7; the match to TRBD1 covers 7 bases. The V gene end was trimmed by 7 bases and the J gene end by 3 bases; junction bases not matched to a gene: 10. Germline assignment: CDR1 SGHRS and CDR2 YFSETQ. The CDR3 contains 14 residues. CDR3 sequence: CASGRQGVDYEQYF. The CDR3 region has the DNA TGCGCCAGCGGCCGACAGGGCGTCGACTACGAGCAGTACTTC.